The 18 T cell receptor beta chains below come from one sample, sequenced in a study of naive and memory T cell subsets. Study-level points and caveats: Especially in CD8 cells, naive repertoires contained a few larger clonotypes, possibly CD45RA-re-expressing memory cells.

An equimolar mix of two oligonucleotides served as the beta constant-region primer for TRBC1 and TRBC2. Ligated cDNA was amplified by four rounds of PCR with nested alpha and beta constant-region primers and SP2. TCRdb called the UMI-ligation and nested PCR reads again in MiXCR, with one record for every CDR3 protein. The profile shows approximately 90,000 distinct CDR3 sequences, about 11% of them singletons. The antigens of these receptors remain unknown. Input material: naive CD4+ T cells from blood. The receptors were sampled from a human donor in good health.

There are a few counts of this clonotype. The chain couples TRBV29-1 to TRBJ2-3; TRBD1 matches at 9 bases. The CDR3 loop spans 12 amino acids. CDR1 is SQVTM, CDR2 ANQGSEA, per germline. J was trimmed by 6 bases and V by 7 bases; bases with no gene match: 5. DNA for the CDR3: TGCAGCGGGACAGGGGAGGCGGATACGCAGTATTTT. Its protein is CSGTGEADTQYF.

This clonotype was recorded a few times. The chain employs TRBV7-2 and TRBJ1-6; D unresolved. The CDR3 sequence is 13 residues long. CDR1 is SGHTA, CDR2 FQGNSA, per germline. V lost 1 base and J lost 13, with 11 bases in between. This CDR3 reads CASSLGTEAPLHF. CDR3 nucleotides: TGTGCCAGCAGCTTAGGGACTGAGGCCCCCCTCCACTTT.

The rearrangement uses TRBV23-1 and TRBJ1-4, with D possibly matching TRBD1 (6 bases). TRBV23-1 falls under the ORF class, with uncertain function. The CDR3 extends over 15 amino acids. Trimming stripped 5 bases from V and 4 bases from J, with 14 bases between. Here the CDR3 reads CASSTSDRLNEKLFF. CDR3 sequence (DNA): TGCGCCAGCAGTACATCGGACAGACTTAATGAAAAACTGTTTTTT.

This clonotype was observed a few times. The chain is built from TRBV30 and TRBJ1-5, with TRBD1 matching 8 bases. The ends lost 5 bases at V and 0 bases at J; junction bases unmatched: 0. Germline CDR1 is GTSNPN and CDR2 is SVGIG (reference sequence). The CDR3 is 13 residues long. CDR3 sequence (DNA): TGTGCCTGGGGGACAGGTAGCAATCAGCCCCAGCATTTT. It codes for CAWGTGSNQPQHF.

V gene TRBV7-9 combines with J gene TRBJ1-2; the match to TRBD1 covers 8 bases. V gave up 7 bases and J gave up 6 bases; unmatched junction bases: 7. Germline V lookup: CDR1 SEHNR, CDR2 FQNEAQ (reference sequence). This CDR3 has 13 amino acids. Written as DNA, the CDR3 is TGTGCCAGCACCTGGGACAGGTATAATGGCTACACCTTC. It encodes CASTWDRYNGYTF.

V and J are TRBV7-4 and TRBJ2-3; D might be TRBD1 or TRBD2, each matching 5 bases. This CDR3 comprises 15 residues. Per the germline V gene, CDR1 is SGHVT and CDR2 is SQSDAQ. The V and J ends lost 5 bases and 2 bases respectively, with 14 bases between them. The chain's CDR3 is CASSPAEGNTDTQYF. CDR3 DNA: TGTGCCAGCAGCCCCGCAGAGGGGAACACAGATACGCAGTATTTT.

CDR3 sequence: CASSLAGGKETQYF. The CDR3 DNA follows: TGTGCCAGCAGCTTAGCGGGCGGAAAAGAGACCCAGTACTTC. This rearrangement joins TRBV7-2 to TRBJ2-5; no definite D call. V lost 0 bases to trimming and J lost 3 bases, with 8 bases between them. Per the germline V gene, CDR1 is SGHTA and CDR2 is FQGNSA. The CDR3 totals 14 residues.

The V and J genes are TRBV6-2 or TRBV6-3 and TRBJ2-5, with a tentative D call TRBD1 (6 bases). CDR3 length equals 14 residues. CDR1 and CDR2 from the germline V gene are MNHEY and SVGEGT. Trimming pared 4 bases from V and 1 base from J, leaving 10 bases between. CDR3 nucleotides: TGTGCCAGCAGTTTCGGGACACTCCAAGAGACCCAGTACTTC. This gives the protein CASSFGTLQETQYF.

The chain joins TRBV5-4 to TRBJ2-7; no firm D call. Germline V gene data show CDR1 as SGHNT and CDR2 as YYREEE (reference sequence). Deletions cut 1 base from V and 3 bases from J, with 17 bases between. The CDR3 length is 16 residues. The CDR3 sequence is CASSLQARLPNYEQYF. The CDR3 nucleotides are TGTGCCAGCAGCTTGCAGGCCAGACTCCCGAACTACGAGCAGTACTTC.

The CDR3 loop reads CAAGGDTYTDTQYF. CDR3 in DNA: TGCGCGGCGGGAGGGGACACCTACACAGATACGCAGTATTTT. This chain connects TRBV4-3 to TRBJ2-3; the match to TRBD2 covers 9 bases. CDR1 and CDR2 (germline): LGHNA, YSLEER. CDR3 size: 14 residues.

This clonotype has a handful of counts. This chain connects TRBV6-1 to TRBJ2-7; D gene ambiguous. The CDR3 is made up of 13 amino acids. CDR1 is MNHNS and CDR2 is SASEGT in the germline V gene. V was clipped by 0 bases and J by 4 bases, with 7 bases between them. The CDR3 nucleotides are TGTGCCAGCAGTGAAGCGAGAGGATACGAGCAGTACTTC. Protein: CASSEARGYEQYF.

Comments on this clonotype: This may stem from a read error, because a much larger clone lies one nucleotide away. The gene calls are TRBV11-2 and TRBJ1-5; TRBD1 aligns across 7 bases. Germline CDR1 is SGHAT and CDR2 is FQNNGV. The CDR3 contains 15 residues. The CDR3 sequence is CASSPNWDSNRPQHF. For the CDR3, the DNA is TGTGCCAGCAGCCCGAACTGGGACAGCAATCGGCCCCAGCATTTT.

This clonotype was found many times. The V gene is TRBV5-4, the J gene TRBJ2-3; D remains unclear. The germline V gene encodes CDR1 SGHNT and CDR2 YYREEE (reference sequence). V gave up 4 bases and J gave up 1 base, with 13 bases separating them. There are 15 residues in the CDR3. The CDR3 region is CASSPSPRGTDTQYF. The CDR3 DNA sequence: TGTGCCAGCAGCCCATCGCCTAGGGGCACAGATACGCAGTATTTT.

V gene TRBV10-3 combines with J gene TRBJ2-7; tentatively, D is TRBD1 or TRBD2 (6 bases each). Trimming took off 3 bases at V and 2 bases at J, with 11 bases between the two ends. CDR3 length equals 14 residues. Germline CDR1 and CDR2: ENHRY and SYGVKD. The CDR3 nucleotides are TGTGCCATCAGTGAATGGGGGGCCGCCTACGAGCAGTACTTC. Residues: CAISEWGAAYEQYF.

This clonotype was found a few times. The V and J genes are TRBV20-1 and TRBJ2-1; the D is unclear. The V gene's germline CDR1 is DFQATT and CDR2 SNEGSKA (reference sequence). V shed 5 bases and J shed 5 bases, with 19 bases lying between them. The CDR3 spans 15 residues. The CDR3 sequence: CSAVPFLQINNEQFF. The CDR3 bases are TGCAGTGCTGTGCCCTTTCTCCAGATAAACAATGAGCAGTTCTTC.

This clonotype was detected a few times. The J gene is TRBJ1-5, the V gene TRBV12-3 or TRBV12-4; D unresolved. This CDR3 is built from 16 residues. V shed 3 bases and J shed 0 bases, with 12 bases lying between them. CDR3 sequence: CASSFLSVNSNQPQHF. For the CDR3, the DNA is TGTGCCAGCAGTTTTTTATCGGTCAATAGCAATCAGCCCCAGCATTTT.

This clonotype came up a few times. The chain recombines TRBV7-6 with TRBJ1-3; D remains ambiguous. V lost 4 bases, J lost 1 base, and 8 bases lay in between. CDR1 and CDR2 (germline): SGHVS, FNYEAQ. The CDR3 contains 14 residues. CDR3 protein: CASSSLPSGNTIYF. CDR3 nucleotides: TGTGCCAGCAGCTCACTCCCGTCTGGAAACACCATATATTTT. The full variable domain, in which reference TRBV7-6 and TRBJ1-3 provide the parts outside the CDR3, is GAGVSQSPRYKVTKRGQDVALRCDPISGHVSLYWYRQALGQGPEFLTYFNYEAQQDKSGLPNDRFSAERPEGSISTLTIQRTEQRDSAMYRCASSSLPSGNTIYFGEGSWLTVV.

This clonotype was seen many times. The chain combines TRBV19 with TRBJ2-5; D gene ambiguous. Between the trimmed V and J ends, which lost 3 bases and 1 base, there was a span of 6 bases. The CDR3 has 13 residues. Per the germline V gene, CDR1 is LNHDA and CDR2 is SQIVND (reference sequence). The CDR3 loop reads CASSMTFQETQYF. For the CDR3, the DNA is TGTGCCAGTAGTATGACCTTCCAAGAGACCCAGTACTTC.